Presented here are 13 T cell receptor beta chains from one specimen sequenced in a study of cytomegalovirus exposure and HLA in healthy donors. The primer mix had 60 Vbeta and 13 Jbeta primers. Generated by immunoSEQ multiplex PCR, the TCRdb table keeps only in-frame clones and is missing some. There are approximately 52,000 clones in the sample; about three quarters occur only once, and around 2.6% lies in the top ten. The sample consisted of PBMCs. Source of these receptors: a female donor in good health and CMV-seronegative.

CDR3: CASSLRQGETDTQYF. DNA of the CDR3: TGTGCCAGCAGCTTACGGCAGGGCGAAACAGATACGCAGTATTTT. This chain uses TRBV7-8 with TRBJ2-3, with a tentative D call TRBD1 (5 bases). Trimming pared 2 bases from V and 3 bases from J, leaving 12 bases between. Germline CDR1 and CDR2: SGHVS and FQNEAQ. The CDR3 spans 15 residues.

The CDR3 reads CASSQGLTGGADTQYF. CDR3 in DNA: TGCGCCAGCAGCCAGGGGCTAACGGGAGGGGCAGATACGCAGTATTTT. The chain links TRBV4-3 to TRBJ2-3; TRBD2 aligns across 8 bases. The CDR3 is 16 amino acids. Germline V gene sequence: CDR1 LGHNA, CDR2 YSLEER. V lost 3 bases, J lost 4 bases, and 9 bases stayed unmatched.

The gene calls are TRBV2 and TRBJ2-3; 9 bases map to TRBD2. After removal of 4 bases from V and 5 bases from J, the junction contained 4 bases not matched to a gene. The CDR3 is 14 residues long. Germline lookup yields CDR1 SNHLY and CDR2 FYNNEI. The DNA for the CDR3 is TGTGCCAGCAGTGCAGGCGGGGGGGAAGATACGCAGTATTTT. Its translation: CASSAGGGEDTQYF.

This chain joins TRBV6-4 and TRBJ2-3; D possibly corresponds to TRBD2 (5 bases). This CDR3 has 13 residues. The V end lost 2 bases, the J end lost 7 bases, and 10 bases lay between the germline ends. Germline-derived CDR1 and CDR2 are MRHNA and SNTAGT. The CDR3 sequence: CASSDEGQNTQYF. For the CDR3, the DNA is TGTGCCAGCAGTGACGAGGGCCAAAATACGCAGTATTTT.

In nucleotides, the CDR3 is TGTGCCAGCAGCCAAGAACCGAGGGCCGAGCAGTACTTC. It codes for CASSQEPRAEQYF. The chain recombines TRBV4-2 with TRBJ2-7; D might be TRBD2 (5 bases). Germline lookup yields CDR1 LGHNA and CDR2 YNFKEQ. The CDR3 runs to 13 residues. Deletions cut 0 bases from V and 6 bases from J, with 9 bases between.

This chain links TRBV28 with TRBJ2-7; 10 bases agree with TRBD2. V lost 8 bases and J lost 6; bases outside the gene matches: 13. The CDR3 has 15 amino acids. Per germline, CDR1 MDHEN and CDR2 SYDVKM. The CDR3 sequence: CASCSEGLALAEQYF. Here the CDR3 DNA reads TGTGCCAGCTGCTCCGAGGGACTAGCGCTCGCCGAGCAGTACTTC.

The V call is TRBV7-8, the J call TRBJ2-1, with D uncertain. The CDR3 consists of 14 residues. Deletions cut 0 bases from V and 12 bases from J, with 15 bases between. The germline V gene encodes CDR1 SGHVS and CDR2 FQNEAQ. The CDR3 protein is CASSLARGSSGQFF. The CDR3 bases are TGTGCCAGCAGCTTAGCCCGAGGATCTTCTGGGCAGTTCTTC.

CDR3 in DNA: TGCGCCAGCAGAGTTGGGAGGGCCGCGGGTGAGCAGTTCTTC. As protein: CASRVGRAAGEQFF. The chain has TRBV5-1 and TRBJ2-1; TRBD2 matches 7 bases. Unmatched junction bases numbered 11, after V lost 5 bases and J lost 9 bases. This CDR3 contains 14 residues. Germline V CDR1 and CDR2: SGHRS, YFSETQ.

The chain uses TRBV29-1 and TRBJ1-5, with D unclear. The CDR3 has 13 amino acids. Trimming took off 4 bases at V and 0 bases at J, with 7 bases between the two ends. Germline V CDR1 and CDR2: SQVTM, ANQGSEA. CDR3 DNA: TGCAGCGTTGTACAGAATAGCAATCAGCCCCAGCATTTT. Translation: CSVVQNSNQPQHF.

V usage is TRBV7-2 and J usage is TRBJ2-3, with TRBD2 matching over 15 bases. The trim removed 0 bases at V and 7 bases at J, leaving 11 bases unmatched. This CDR3 has 19 residues. CDR1 and CDR2 (germline): SGHTA, FQGNSA. The CDR3 spells CASSLAGLAGGPRNHTQYF. CDR3 sequence (DNA): TGTGCCAGCAGCTTAGCCGGACTAGCGGGGGGGCCCAGGAATCATACGCAGTATTTT.

This clone appeared a single time. The CDR3 bases are TGTGCCAGCAGCGTAAGGGCGGGGGTCTTTAGCACAGATACGCAGTATTTT. It codes for CASSVRAGVFSTDTQYF. V usage is TRBV9 and J usage is TRBJ2-3; 7 nucleotides match TRBD2. V trimming: 1 base; J trimming: 0 bases; junction bases outside the gene matches: 8. This CDR3 has 17 residues. Germline assignment: CDR1 SGDLS and CDR2 YYNGEE. Filled out from reference TRBV9 and TRBJ2-3, the complete variable domain reads DSGVTQTPKHLITATGQRVTLRCSPRSGDLSVYWYQQSLDQGLQFLIQYYNGEERAKGNILERFSAQQFPDLHSELNLSSLELGDSALYFCASSVRAGVFSTDTQYFGPGTRLTVL.

This clone has only a few counts. This sequence joins TRBV7-3 and TRBJ2-2, with unresolved D. Trimming stripped 1 base from V and 6 bases from J, with 9 bases between. Germline V gives CDR1 SGHTA, CDR2 FQGTGA. CDR3 length equals 14 residues. Here the CDR3 DNA reads TGTGCCAGCAGCTTAATCGTGTCGGCCGGGGAGCTGTTTTTT. Translating it yields CASSLIVSAGELFF. Full variable domain (rest looked up from reference TRBV7-3 and TRBJ2-2): GAGVSQTPSNKVTEKGKYVELRCDPISGHTALYWYRQSLGQGPEFLIYFQGTGAADDSGLPNDRFFAVRPEGSVSTLKIQRTERGDSAVYLCASSLIVSAGELFFGEGSRLTVL.

CDR3 residues: CSARARETQYF. CDR3 DNA sequence: TGCAGTGCTAGAGCTAGGGAGACCCAGTACTTC. The J gene is TRBJ2-5, the V gene TRBV20-1; no reliable D call. CDR3 length: 11 amino acids. V was clipped by 1 base and J by 5 bases, with 5 bases between them. The germline V gene encodes CDR1 DFQATT and CDR2 SNEGSKA (reference sequence).